This TCR beta chain comes out of a study of blood T cell repertoires in COVID-19. TCRdb keeps only in-frame clones here, not all; method: immunoSEQ multiplex PCR. Of about 230,000 clones listed, about nine tenths are singletons. The germline CDR1 and CDR2 sequences are SGDLS and YYNGEE. CDR3 length: 18 amino acids. Trimming cost V 3 bases and J 0 bases; bases outside gene matches: 12. Individuals aged roughly 18 to 95 years were recruited from 24 US areas. Sequenced material: PBMCs or T cells enriched from blood (not recorded which). The origin of this receptor is a woman in her thirties or forties with acute COVID-19. V usage is TRBV9 and J usage is TRBJ2-1; 7 nucleotides agree with TRBD2. The chain's CDR3 is CASSAPGRAGLSYNEQFF. In DNA, the CDR3 is TGTGCCAGCAGCGCGCCCGGAAGAGCGGGACTCTCCTACAATGAGCAGTTCTTC.